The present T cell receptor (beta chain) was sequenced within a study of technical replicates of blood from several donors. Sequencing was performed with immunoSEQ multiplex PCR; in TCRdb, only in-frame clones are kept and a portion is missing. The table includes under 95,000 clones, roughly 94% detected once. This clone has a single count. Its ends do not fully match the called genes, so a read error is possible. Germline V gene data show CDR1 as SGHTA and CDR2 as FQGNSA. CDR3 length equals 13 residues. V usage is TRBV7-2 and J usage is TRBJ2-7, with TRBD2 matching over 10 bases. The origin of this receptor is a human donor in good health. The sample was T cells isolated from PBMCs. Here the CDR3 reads CASSSPRGAGGDF. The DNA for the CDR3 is TGTGCCAGCAGCTCACCCCGAGGAGCGGGAGGGGACTTC.